This T cell receptor (beta chain) came from a study of metastatic and nonmetastatic thyroid tumors. Study details: Samples came from malignant and benign thyroid patients, and repertoires were compared across blood and tumor or nodule tissue.

Germline V CDR1 and CDR2: MNHNS, SASEGT. The CDR3 is 15 amino acids. Trimming took 7 bases from V and 3 from J; bases not matched to a gene: 5. Patients underwent thyroid surgery, and none had received any treatment before it. In the authors' methods: The distant-metastasis classifier for papillary thyroid cancer was built from CDR3 differences across clinicopathological groups. Through MiXCR, TCRdb re-clonotyped the PCR reads. The V and J calls come from TCRdb's annotation, not from the publication. This table has some 29,000 clones, 3.7% appearing once. As regards this clone: Its antigen remains unknown.

General study results and limits: In blood and tumor, TCR beta diversity was reportedly significantly higher in malignant thyroid tumors than in benign nodules.

Material: blood. The chain has TRBV6-1 and TRBJ2-1; 11 bases agree with TRBD1. The sequence was obtained from a male donor with papillary thyroid cancer or a benign thyroid nodule (not recorded which). Some clones in this sample may be carry-over from other donors' samples. The CDR3 region is CASIMGTGGYNEQFF. DNA of the CDR3: TGTGCCAGCATAATGGGGACAGGGGGCTACAATGAGCAGTTCTTC.